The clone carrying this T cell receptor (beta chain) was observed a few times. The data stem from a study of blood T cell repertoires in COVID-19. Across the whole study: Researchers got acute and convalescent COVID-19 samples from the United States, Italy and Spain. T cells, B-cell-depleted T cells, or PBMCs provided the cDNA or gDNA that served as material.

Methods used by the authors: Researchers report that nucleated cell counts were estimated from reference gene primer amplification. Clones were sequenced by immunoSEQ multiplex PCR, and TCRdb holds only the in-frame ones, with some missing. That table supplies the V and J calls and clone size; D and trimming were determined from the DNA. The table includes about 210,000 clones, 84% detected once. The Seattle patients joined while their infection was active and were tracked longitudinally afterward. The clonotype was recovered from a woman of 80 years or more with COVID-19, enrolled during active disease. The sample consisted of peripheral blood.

Here the CDR3 DNA reads TGCGCCAGCAGCTTGGCCGTAGGGGGAAGCTCCTATAATTCACCCCTCCACTTT. Residues: CASSLAVGGSSYNSPLHF. This chain uses TRBV5-1 with TRBJ1-6; D perhaps matches TRBD1 (6 bases). The germline V gene has CDR1 SGHRS and CDR2 YFSETQ. Trimming shortened V by 0 bases and J by 0 bases, and 13 bases separated the two germline ends. This CDR3 is 18 amino acids long.